Following are 30 T cell receptor beta chains from one sample sequenced in a study of blood T cells in healthy people across ages. PCR was performed a second time for roughly 7 to 12 cycles using a sample-barcoded 5' primer and a J-beta primer mix. TCRdb itself ran the 5' RACE reads through MiXCR, one entry per CDR3 protein. Here the sample spans hundreds of thousands of distinct CDR3 sequences, around 26% being singletons. Input material: blood. The receptors were gathered from an elderly woman in good health.

Note on this clonotype: One base away lies a much larger clone, so this may be a sequencing read error. The rearrangement joins TRBV7-2 to TRBJ2-5; 12 bases fit TRBD1. The germline gives CDR1 SGHTA, CDR2 FQGNSA. The V gene end was trimmed by 5 bases and the J gene end by 5 bases; junction bases not matched to a gene: 9. The CDR3 is made up of 16 amino acids. As DNA, the CDR3 is TGTGCCAGCAGCCCCCGGGACAGGGGGCTCGGCGAGACCCAGTACTTC. Amino acid sequence: CASSPRDRGLGETQYF.

The chain joins TRBV6-2 or TRBV6-3 to TRBJ1-5; D unclear. Germline CDR1 is MNHEY and CDR2 is SVGEGT. Trimming stripped 3 bases from V and 5 bases from J, with 5 bases between. This CDR3 has 12 residues. In DNA form, the CDR3 reads TGTGCCAGCAGTTATCCCGATCAGCCCCAGCATTTT. Its protein is CASSYPDQPQHF.

Notes on this clonotype: Just one base apart from a much larger clone, this may be a read error. This chain joins TRBV6-2 or TRBV6-3 and TRBJ2-3; TRBD1 is a possible D gene (6 bases). The CDR3 length is 15 residues. Per the germline V gene, CDR1 is MNHEY and CDR2 is SVGEGT. V gave up 2 bases and J gave up 4 bases, with 13 bases separating them. As DNA, the CDR3 is TGTGCCAGCAGTTACGGGGCAGGGGCACCAGATACGCAGTATTTT. Protein sequence: CASSYGAGAPDTQYF.

This clonotype came up many times. The genes are TRBV7-2 and TRBJ1-2; unclear D gene. The CDR3 extends over 14 amino acids. Trimming stripped 5 bases from V and 8 bases from J, with 18 bases between. CDR1 SGHTA and CDR2 FQGNSA come from the germline V gene. The CDR3, as DNA: TGTGCCAGCAGCCCTAGACCCGGGTCGTGGGGCTACACCTTC. It is translated as CASSPRPGSWGYTF.

This clonotype was recorded only once. A much larger clone differs from this one at a single base, so this may be a read error. The chain carries TRBV27 and TRBJ2-3; a weak D match, TRBD2 (5 bases). The CDR3 spans 13 residues. Trimming left V 0 bases short and J 7 bases short, with 8 bases between. The germline gives CDR1 MNHEY, CDR2 SMNVEV (reference sequence). The CDR3 region is CASSLSGANTQYF. CDR3 coding DNA: TGTGCCAGCAGTTTATCGGGAGCAAATACGCAGTATTTT.

The chain is built from TRBV5-1 and TRBJ2-1; TRBD2 aligns across 9 bases. Trimming took 0 bases from V and 6 from J; bases not matched to a gene: 1. CDR1 and CDR2 from the germline V gene are SGHRS and YFSETQ. The CDR3 spans 14 residues. The CDR3 sequence: CASSLEGLANEQFF. The CDR3 coding sequence is TGCGCCAGCAGCTTGGAGGGACTAGCCAATGAGCAGTTCTTC.

Notes on this clonotype: One base away lies a much larger clone, so this may be a sequencing read error. The rearrangement uses TRBV5-8 and TRBJ2-7; D might be TRBD2 (5 bases). Germline CDR1 and CDR2: SGHTS and YDEGEE. This CDR3 is built from 13 residues. Between the trimmed V and J ends, which lost 9 bases and 2 bases, there was a span of 15 bases. The CDR3 protein is CATRRPATYEQYF. The CDR3, as DNA: TGTGCCACCAGGAGGCCGGCAACCTACGAGCAGTACTTC. The whole variable domain, filled in from reference TRBV5-8 and TRBJ2-7, reads EAGVTQSPTHLIKTRGQQATLRCSPISGHTSVYWYQQALGLGLQFLLWYDEGEERNRGNFPPRFSGRQFPNYSSELNVNALELEDSALYLCATRRPATYEQYFGPGTRLTVT.

This clonotype was seen at least ten times. The CDR3 nucleotides read TGTGCCAGCAGCTTAGAGTACCAAGAGACCCAGTACTTC. The encoded protein is CASSLEYQETQYF. The chain recombines TRBV7-2 with TRBJ2-5; D is unresolved. The CDR3 runs 13 residues. Germline loops: CDR1 SGHTA, CDR2 FQGNSA. Trimming took 1 base from V and 0 from J, leaving 3 bases between them.

This clonotype was seen a handful of times. The chain is built from TRBV7-2 and TRBJ2-2; D remains unclear. Germline V gene lookup returns CDR1 SGHTA and CDR2 FQGNSA. This CDR3 contains 16 residues. The V and J ends lost 2 bases and 0 bases respectively, with 10 bases between them. For the CDR3, the DNA is TGTGCCAGCAGCTTACCTTACCGCGCGAACACCGGGGAGCTGTTTTTT. Translation gives CASSLPYRANTGELFF.

Ten or more counts support this clonotype. The chain employs TRBV27 and TRBJ1-5; the match to TRBD1 covers 8 bases. This CDR3 comprises 15 residues. Per the germline V gene, CDR1 is MNHEY and CDR2 is SMNVEV (reference sequence). V shed 5 bases and J 1 base; nucleotides not matched to a gene: 4. The CDR3 is CASSDRGLSNQPQHF. The CDR3 DNA sequence: TGTGCCAGCAGTGACAGGGGACTGAGCAATCAGCCCCAGCATTTT.

This clonotype was seen at least ten times. This sequence joins TRBV12-3 or TRBV12-4 and TRBJ2-1; TRBD1 agrees at 7 bases. The CDR3 loop spans 15 amino acids. Trimming at V came to 5 bases and at J to 0 bases, leaving 4 bases not matched to a gene. The CDR3 protein is CASSVGQSSYNEQFF. The CDR3 DNA reads as TGTGCCAGCAGTGTGGGACAGAGCTCCTACAATGAGCAGTTCTTC.

This clonotype is a singleton in its sample. This may come from a read error, since a much larger clone is one base off. The chain uses TRBV28 and TRBJ2-3; D may be TRBD2 (5 bases). The CDR3 length is 12 residues. Germline V gene sequence: CDR1 MDHEN, CDR2 SYDVKM. The V end lost 11 bases, the J end lost 2 bases, and 11 bases lay between the germline ends. The CDR3 coding sequence is TGTGCCGGCGGGCCGCTCACAGATACGCAGTATTTT. Residues: CAGGPLTDTQYF.

This clonotype showed up just a few times. This may arise from a read error, as a much more abundant clone is one base away. CDR3 sequence (DNA): TGTGCCAGCAGCTTGGGACTAGCCAATGAGCAGTACTTC. It translates to CASSLGLANEQYF. The V gene is TRBV7-2, the J gene TRBJ2-5; 9 bases fit TRBD2. The ends lost 3 bases at V and 11 bases at J; junction bases unmatched: 7. From germline, CDR1 is SGHTA and CDR2 FQGNSA. The CDR3 consists of 13 residues.

There are many counts of this clonotype. The V call is TRBV6-2 or TRBV6-3, the J call TRBJ2-1; a possible D gene is TRBD1 (6 bases). The germline V and J ends were trimmed by 3 bases and 1 base, with 10 bases remaining between them. The CDR3 spans 15 residues. CDR1 is MNHEY and CDR2 is SVGEGT in the germline V gene. CDR3 DNA: TGTGCCAGCAGTTATGGGACACTTTCCTACAATGAGCAGTTCTTC. This encodes CASSYGTLSYNEQFF.

Details on this clonotype: Mismatch with germline at one junction end may stem from a read error. Here the CDR3 DNA reads TGTGCCAGCAGTTCGGACGGGAAGAACACCGGGAAGCTGTTTTTT. This sequence encodes CASSSDGKNTGKLFF. The chain is built from TRBV7-9 and TRBJ2-2, with D possibly TRBD2 on 5 matching bases. The CDR3 is 15 residues long. CDR1 is SEHNR and CDR2 is FQNEAQ in the germline V gene (reference sequence).

Only a few counts were recorded for this clonotype. V usage is TRBV6-2 or TRBV6-3 and J usage is TRBJ2-3; the D gene could be TRBD1 or TRBD2 (5 bases each). The CDR3 spans 14 residues. CDR1 MNHEY and CDR2 SVGEGT come from the germline V gene. V lost 0 bases to trimming and J lost 7 bases, with 11 bases between them. The DNA for the CDR3 is TGTGCCAGCAGTTACTCCTCCCAGGGACATACGCAGTATTTT. Its protein is CASSYSSQGHTQYF.

This rearrangement joins TRBV10-3 to TRBJ2-1; 10 bases align to TRBD1. The tail of the sequence fits TRBJ2-7 better, so the J call may be wrong. This CDR3 has 14 amino acids. Germline V CDR1 and CDR2: ENHRY, SYGVKD. CDR3 loop: CAISESTGGNEQYF. CDR3 DNA: TGTGCCATCAGTGAGTCGACAGGGGGCAATGAGCAGTACTTC.

In this sample, this clonotype turned up many times. This chain joins TRBV11-2 and TRBJ2-7; D possibly corresponds to TRBD2 (5 bases). Germline lookup yields CDR1 SGHAT and CDR2 FQNNGV. Trimming removed 0 bases from V and 3 bases from J, with 12 bases in between. This CDR3 is 15 amino acids long. CDR3 sequence: CASSLDAGGYYEQYF. Here the CDR3 DNA reads TGTGCCAGCAGCTTAGATGCTGGAGGATACTACGAGCAGTACTTC. Full variable domain (rest looked up from reference TRBV11-2 and TRBJ2-7): EAGVAQSPRYKIIEKRQSVAFWCNPISGHATLYWYQQILGQGPKLLIQFQNNGVVDDSQLPKDRFSAERLKGVDSTLKIQPAKLEDSAVYLCASSLDAGGYYEQYFGPGTRLTVT.

The gene calls are TRBV27 and TRBJ1-1; the match to TRBD1 covers 7 bases. There are 15 residues in the CDR3. V shed 5 bases, J shed 4 bases, and the junction held 10 bases outside the gene matches. Per the germline V gene, CDR1 is MNHEY and CDR2 is SMNVEV (reference sequence). Here the CDR3 reads CASSTIRGLGTEAFF. For the CDR3, the DNA is TGTGCCAGCAGTACCATAAGGGGGCTGGGCACTGAAGCTTTCTTT.

The genes are TRBV30 and TRBJ1-1; D gene uncertain. CDR3 length equals 11 residues. The germline V gene has CDR1 GTSNPN and CDR2 SVGIG (reference sequence). V lost 8 bases to trimming and J lost 8 bases, with 15 bases between them. The CDR3 loop is CARVRLAEAFF. The CDR3 nucleotides are TGTGCCCGGGTGCGCCTCGCCGAAGCTTTCTTT.

Of note for this clonotype: This may stem from a read error, because a much larger clone lies one nucleotide away. CDR3 nucleotides: TGTGCCAGCAGTTGCCGCCGGGCAGGGAAACCCTACGAGCAGTACTTC. This gives the protein CASSCRRAGKPYEQYF. The chain joins TRBV6-2 or TRBV6-3 to TRBJ2-7, with a weak D call TRBD1 (5 bases). There are 16 residues in the CDR3. The germline CDR1 and CDR2 sequences are MNHEY and SVGEGT. V dropped 4 bases and J dropped 2 bases, with 18 bases sitting between them.

This clonotype was seen ten or more times. The chain recombines TRBV5-6 with TRBJ2-4, with D possibly called TRBD1 or TRBD2 (5 bases each). CDR3 length: 14 amino acids. The germline CDR1 and CDR2 sequences are SGHDT and YYEEEE. The germline V and J ends were trimmed by 4 bases and 9 bases, with 17 bases remaining between them. DNA for the CDR3: TGTGCCAGCAGCAATGAGGGCAGGGAAGGCATTCAGTACTTC. Protein: CASSNEGREGIQYF.

A single count supports this clonotype. The chain employs TRBV5-1 and TRBJ2-7; 7 positions agree with TRBD2. The CDR3 is 15 amino acids. V shed 0 bases and J 5 bases; nucleotides not matched to a gene: 8. Germline V gene sequence: CDR1 SGHRS, CDR2 YFSETQ. CDR3 nucleotides: TGCGCCAGCAGCTTGGAGGGAGGGCCGATCGACGAGCAGTACTTC. As protein: CASSLEGGPIDEQYF. Supplemented by reference TRBV5-1 and TRBJ2-7, the full variable domain reads KAGVTQTPRYLIKTRGQQVTLSCSPISGHRSVSWYQQTPGQGLQFLFEYFSETQRNKGNFPGRFSGRQFSNSRSEMNVSTLELGDSALYLCASSLEGGPIDEQYFGPGTRLTVT.

At least ten counts were recorded for this clonotype. V is TRBV11-3 and J is TRBJ2-1; possibly TRBD1 for D (6 bases). This CDR3 region has 15 residues. Per germline, CDR1 SGHNT and CDR2 YENEEA. The V and J ends lost 6 bases and 8 bases respectively, with 20 bases between them. CDR3 sequence (DNA): TGTGCCAGCAGGGCCGGGACATCTCGAGTCCATGAGCAGTTCTTC. Protein sequence: CASRAGTSRVHEQFF.

With respect to this clonotype: A much larger clone lies one base from this, so it may be a read error. The CDR3 loop reads CAIRGGLDTEAFF. The CDR3 DNA is TGTGCCATCAGAGGGGGACTGGACACTGAAGCTTTCTTT. The chain carries TRBV10-3 and TRBJ1-1; a possible D gene is TRBD1 (6 bases). The CDR3 is 13 residues long. The V gene lost 6 bases and the J gene lost 3 bases, with 11 bases spanning the gap. Germline CDR1 and CDR2: ENHRY and SYGVKD.

For this clonotype: It may be a read error: a sequence one base away is much more abundant. The chain combines TRBV7-2 with TRBJ2-3, with a tentative D call TRBD1 (7 bases). The CDR3 totals 17 residues. Germline assignment: CDR1 SGHTA and CDR2 FQGNSA. CDR3 sequence: CASSLAWGTESTDTQYF. The CDR3 nucleotides read TGTGCCAGCAGCCTAGCGTGGGGGACAGAGAGCACAGATACGCAGTATTTT.

The V gene is TRBV14, the J gene TRBJ1-6; D is unclear. The CDR3 length is 13 residues. The V and J ends lost 2 bases and 5 bases respectively, with 4 bases between them. Germline CDR1 is SGHDN and CDR2 is FVKESK. CDR3: CASSQWNNSPLHF. Here the CDR3 DNA reads TGTGCCAGCAGCCAATGGAATAATTCACCCCTCCACTTT.

This chain joins TRBV24-1 and TRBJ2-3, with D possibly being TRBD2 (6 bases). The germline V gene encodes CDR1 KGHDR and CDR2 SFDVKD. The ends were cut back, 3 bases at V and 2 bases at J, with 11 bases in the middle. There are 15 residues in the CDR3. The CDR3 nucleotides read TGTGCCACCAGTGATACGGGACTCGCCACAGATACGCAGTATTTT. Its protein is CATSDTGLATDTQYF.

This rearrangement joins TRBV7-9 to TRBJ1-2; D possibly corresponds to TRBD1 (6 bases). The germline V gene encodes CDR1 SEHNR and CDR2 FQNEAQ (reference sequence). The CDR3 length is 14 residues. V was shortened by 5 bases and J by 9 bases, with 19 bases between the two germline ends. The CDR3 region is CASSLSGQLRSYTF. As DNA, the CDR3 is TGTGCCAGCAGCCTATCCGGACAGCTCCGGAGCTACACCTTC.

Turning to this clonotype: A much more abundant neighbour one base away suggests this may be a read error. The V gene is TRBV5-6, the J gene TRBJ2-1; D is uncertain. The CDR3 is 13 residues long. Germline CDR1 reads SGHDT; CDR2 reads YYEEEE. CDR3 loop: CVSSSWPGNEQFF. Written as DNA, the CDR3 is TGTGTCAGCAGCTCGTGGCCTGGTAATGAGCAGTTCTTC. Drawing the rest from reference TRBV5-6 and TRBJ2-1, the complete variable domain is DAGVTQSPTHLIKTRGQQVTLRCSPKSGHDTVSWYQQALGQGPQFIFQYYEEEERQRGNFPDRFSGHQFPNYSSELNVNALLLGDSALYLCVSSSWPGNEQFFGPGTRLTVL.